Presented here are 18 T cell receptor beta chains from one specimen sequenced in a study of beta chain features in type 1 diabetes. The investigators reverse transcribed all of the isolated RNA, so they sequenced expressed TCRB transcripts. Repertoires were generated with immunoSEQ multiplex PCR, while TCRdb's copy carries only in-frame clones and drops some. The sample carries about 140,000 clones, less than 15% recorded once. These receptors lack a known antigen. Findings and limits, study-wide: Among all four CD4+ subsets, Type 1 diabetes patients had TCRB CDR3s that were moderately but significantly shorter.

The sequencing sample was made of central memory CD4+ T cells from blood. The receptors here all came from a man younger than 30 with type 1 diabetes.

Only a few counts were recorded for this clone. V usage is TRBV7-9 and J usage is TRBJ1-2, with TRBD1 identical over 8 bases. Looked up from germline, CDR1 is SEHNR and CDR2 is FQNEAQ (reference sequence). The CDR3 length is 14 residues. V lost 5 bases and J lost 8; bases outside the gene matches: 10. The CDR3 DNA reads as TGTGCCAGCAGCCCACAGGGGGAGTCGGGAGGCTACACCTTC. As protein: CASSPQGESGGYTF.

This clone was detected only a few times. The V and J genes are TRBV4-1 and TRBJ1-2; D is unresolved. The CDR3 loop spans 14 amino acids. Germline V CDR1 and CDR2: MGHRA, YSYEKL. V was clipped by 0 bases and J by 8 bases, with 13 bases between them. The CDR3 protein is CASSQDSQMRGYTF. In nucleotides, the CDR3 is TGCGCCAGCAGCCAAGATTCGCAAATGCGAGGCTACACCTTC.

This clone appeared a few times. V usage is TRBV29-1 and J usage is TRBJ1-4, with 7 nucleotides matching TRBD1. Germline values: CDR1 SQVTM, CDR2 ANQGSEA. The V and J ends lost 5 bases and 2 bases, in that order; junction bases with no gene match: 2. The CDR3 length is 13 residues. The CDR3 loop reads CSVHRGTNEKLFF. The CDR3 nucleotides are TGCAGCGTTCACAGGGGCACTAATGAAAAACTGTTTTTT.

The DNA of the CDR3 is TGTGCCAGCAGTGTCTGGGACTCCCAGGAGACCCAGTACTTC. It is translated as CASSVWDSQETQYF. The chain carries TRBV6-1 and TRBJ2-5, with D tentatively TRBD2 (6 bases). Germline-derived CDR1 and CDR2 are MNHNS and SASEGT. The CDR3 totals 14 residues. V lost 4 bases to trimming and J lost 5 bases, with 14 bases between them.

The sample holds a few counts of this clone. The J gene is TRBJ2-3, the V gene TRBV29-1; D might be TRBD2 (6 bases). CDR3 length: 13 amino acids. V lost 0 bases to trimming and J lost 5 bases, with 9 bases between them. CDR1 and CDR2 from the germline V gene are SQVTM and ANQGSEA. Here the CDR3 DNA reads TGCAGCGTTGAAGAATGGCGGGAAGATACGCAGTATTTT. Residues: CSVEEWREDTQYF.

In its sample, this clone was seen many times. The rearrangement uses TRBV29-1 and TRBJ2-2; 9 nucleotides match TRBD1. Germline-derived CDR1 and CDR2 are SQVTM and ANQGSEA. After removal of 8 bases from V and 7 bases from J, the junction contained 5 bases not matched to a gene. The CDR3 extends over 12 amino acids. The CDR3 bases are TGCAGCACCGGACAGGGGCACGGGGAGCTGTTTTTT. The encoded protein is CSTGQGHGELFF.

CDR3 loop: CASSESGRGTDEAFF. The CDR3 DNA follows: TGCGCCAGCAGTGAGTCGGGCAGGGGAACTGATGAAGCTTTCTTT. V gene TRBV10-2 combines with J gene TRBJ1-1; perhaps TRBD1 as D (6 bases). V was pared by 0 bases and J by 7 bases, with 15 bases between. Germline V lookup: CDR1 WSHSY, CDR2 SAAADI. This CDR3 has 15 residues.

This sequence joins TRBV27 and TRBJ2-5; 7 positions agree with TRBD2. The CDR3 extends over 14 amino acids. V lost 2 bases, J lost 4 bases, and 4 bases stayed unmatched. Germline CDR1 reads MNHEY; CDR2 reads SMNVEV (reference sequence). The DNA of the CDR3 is TGTGCCAGCAGTTTAGTAGGGAGGGTAGAGACCCAGTACTTC. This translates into CASSLVGRVETQYF.

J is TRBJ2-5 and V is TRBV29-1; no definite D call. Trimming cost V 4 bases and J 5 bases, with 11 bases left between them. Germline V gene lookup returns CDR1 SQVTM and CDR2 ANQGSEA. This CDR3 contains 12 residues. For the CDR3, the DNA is TGCAGCGTTGGTGACCGCCCGGAGACCCAGTACTTC. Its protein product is CSVGDRPETQYF.

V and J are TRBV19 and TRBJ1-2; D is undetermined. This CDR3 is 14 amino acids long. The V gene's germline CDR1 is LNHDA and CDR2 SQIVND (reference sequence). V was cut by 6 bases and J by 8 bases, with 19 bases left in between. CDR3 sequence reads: CASSPTQGRYGYTF. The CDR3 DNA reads TGTGCCAGTAGCCCAACCCAAGGGAGGTACGGCTACACCTTC.

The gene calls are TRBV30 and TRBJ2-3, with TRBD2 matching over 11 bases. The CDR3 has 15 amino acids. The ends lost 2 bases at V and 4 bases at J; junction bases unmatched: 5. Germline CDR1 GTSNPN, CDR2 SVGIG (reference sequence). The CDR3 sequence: CAWSPSGGSADTQYF. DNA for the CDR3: TGTGCCTGGAGTCCTAGCGGGGGGTCGGCAGATACGCAGTATTTT.

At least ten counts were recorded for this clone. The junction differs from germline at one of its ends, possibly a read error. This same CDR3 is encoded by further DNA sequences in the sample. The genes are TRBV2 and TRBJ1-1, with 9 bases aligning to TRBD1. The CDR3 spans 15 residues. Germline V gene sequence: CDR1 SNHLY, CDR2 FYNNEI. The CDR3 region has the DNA TGTGCCAGCAGGGAAGTACAGGGGGCTGGCACTGAAGCTTTCTTT. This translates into CASREVQGAGTEAFF.

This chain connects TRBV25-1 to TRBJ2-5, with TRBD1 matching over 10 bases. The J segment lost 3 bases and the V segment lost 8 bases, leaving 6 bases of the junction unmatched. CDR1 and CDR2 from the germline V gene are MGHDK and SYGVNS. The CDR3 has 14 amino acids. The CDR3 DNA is TGTGCCAGCGCCCCGGGACAGGGGAAAGAGACCCAGTACTTC. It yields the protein CASAPGQGKETQYF.

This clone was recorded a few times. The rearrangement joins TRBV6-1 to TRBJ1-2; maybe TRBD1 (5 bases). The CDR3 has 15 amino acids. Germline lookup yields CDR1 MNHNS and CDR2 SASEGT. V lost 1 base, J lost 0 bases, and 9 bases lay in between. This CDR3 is CASSEEWGANYGYTF. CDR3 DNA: TGTGCCAGCAGTGAAGAATGGGGGGCTAACTATGGCTACACCTTC.

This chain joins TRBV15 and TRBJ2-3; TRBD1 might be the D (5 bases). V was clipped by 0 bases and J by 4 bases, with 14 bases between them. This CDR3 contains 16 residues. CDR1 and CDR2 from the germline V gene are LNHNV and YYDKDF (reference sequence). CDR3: CATSRETSAGSDTQYF. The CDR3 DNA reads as TGTGCCACCAGCAGAGAAACTTCTGCAGGGTCAGATACGCAGTATTTT.

The CDR3 DNA reads as TGTGCCATCCGCGATGTGGGCAGAGGGGAGACCCAGTACTTC. Encoded protein: CAIRDVGRGETQYF. The chain links TRBV6-1 to TRBJ2-5, with a weak D call TRBD2 (5 bases). The CDR3 loop spans 14 amino acids. CDR1 and CDR2 from the germline V gene are MNHNS and SASEGT. The V end was cut by 10 bases, the J end by 5 bases, with 20 bases between.

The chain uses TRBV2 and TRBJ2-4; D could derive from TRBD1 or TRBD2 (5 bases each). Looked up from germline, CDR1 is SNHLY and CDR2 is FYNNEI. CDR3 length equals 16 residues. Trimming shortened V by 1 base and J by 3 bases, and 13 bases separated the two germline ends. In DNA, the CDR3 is TGTGCCAGCAGTGAAGGGGCCCTGAGGGGCAAAAACATTCAGTACTTC. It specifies CASSEGALRGKNIQYF.

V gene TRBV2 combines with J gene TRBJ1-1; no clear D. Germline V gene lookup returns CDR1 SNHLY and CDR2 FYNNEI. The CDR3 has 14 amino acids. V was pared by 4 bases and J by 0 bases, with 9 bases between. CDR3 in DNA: TGTGCCAGCAGTGTCAGCAACCTGAACACTGAAGCTTTCTTT. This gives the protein CASSVSNLNTEAFF.